Ten or more counts support the clone carrying this TCR beta chain. Its antigen is unidentified. TCRdb redid the calling of the reads with MiXCR, one entry per CDR3 protein. The sample has hundreds of thousands of distinct CDR3 sequences; roughly a quarter are singletons. This sample is drawn from a study of T cell repertoires in cytomegalovirus infection. Across the whole study: TCR beta signatures that were public indicated CMV infection and matching HLA type. Overall study findings and caveats: Clonotype analysis showed dominance of the ex vivo response by HLA-C-restricted CMV-specific TCR beta clonotypes. Cumulative frequency (of public TCR beta family members) identified carriers of CMV plus the relevant HLA.

Per the germline V gene, CDR1 is SGHNT and CDR2 is YENEEA. J gave up 2 bases and V 5 bases, and 7 bases lay outside the gene matches. This CDR3 contains 17 residues. The rearrangement joins TRBV11-3 to TRBJ2-3; 13 nucleotides agree with TRBD2. The specimen was CD8+ T cells from PBMCs. The TCR was taken from a human donor in good health (CMV status not recorded). Some clones in this sample may be carry-over from other donors' samples. DNA for the CDR3: TGTGCCAGCAGCCGAACCGGGACTAGCGGGATCACAGATACGCAGTATTTT. This sequence encodes CASSRTGTSGITDTQYF.